This paragraph reports one T cell receptor beta chain. Its antigen remains unidentified. CDR1 and CDR2 from the germline V gene are SGHAT and FQNNGV. The CDR3 is 15 residues long. V shed 5 bases and J shed 8 bases, with 20 bases lying between them. Use of 60 Vbeta and 13 Jbeta primers characterized the PCR. Produced via immunoSEQ multiplex PCR; TCRdb's table is partial and in-frame only. The sample lists roughly 93,000 clones, about four fifths occurring once. These data originate in a study of cytomegalovirus exposure and HLA in healthy donors. Study-level results: Reports described diagnosis of cytomegalovirus status by the classifier as highly specific and sensitive.

V gene TRBV11-2 combines with J gene TRBJ2-3; no reliable D call. Sequencing was done on a sample of PBMCs. The receptor comes from a man younger than 35 in good health and CMV-seropositive. CDR3 region: CASSLSLHPTGTQYF. The CDR3 nucleotides are TGTGCCAGCAGCCTCAGCCTCCACCCGACGGGTACGCAGTATTTT.